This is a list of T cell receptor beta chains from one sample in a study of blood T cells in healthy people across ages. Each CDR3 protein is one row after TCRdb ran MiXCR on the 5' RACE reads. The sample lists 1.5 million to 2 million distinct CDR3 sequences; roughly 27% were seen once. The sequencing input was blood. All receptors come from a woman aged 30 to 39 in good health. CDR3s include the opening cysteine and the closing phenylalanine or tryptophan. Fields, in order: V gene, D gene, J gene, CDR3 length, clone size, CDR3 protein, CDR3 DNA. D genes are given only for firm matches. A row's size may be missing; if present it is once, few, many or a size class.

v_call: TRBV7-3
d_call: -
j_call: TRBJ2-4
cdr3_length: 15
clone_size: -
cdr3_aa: CASSLIRGRANEQYF
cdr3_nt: TGTGCCAGCAGCTTAATCAGGGGAAGGGCCAATGAGCAGTACTTC

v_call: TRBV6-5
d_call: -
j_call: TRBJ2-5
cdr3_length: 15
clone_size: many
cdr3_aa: CASSYSRGWQETQYF
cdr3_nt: TGTGCCAGCAGTTACTCAAGGGGTTGGCAAGAGACCCAGTACTTC

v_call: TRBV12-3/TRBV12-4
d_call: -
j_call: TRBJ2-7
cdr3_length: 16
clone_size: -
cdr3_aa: CASRPTGGGYSYEQYF
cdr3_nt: TGTGCCAGCAGACCCACCGGCGGGGGCTACTCCTACGAGCAGTACTTC

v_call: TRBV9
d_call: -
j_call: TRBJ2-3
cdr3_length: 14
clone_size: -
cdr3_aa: CASSVVEGTDTQYF
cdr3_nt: TGTGCCAGCAGCGTAGTCGAAGGCACAGATACGCAGTATTTT

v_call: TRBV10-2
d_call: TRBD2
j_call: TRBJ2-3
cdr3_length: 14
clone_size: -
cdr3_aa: CASRASGSPDTQYF
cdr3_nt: TGCGCCAGCAGGGCTAGCGGGAGCCCAGATACGCAGTATTTT

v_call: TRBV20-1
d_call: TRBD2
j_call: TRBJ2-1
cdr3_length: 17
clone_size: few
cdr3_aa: CSATLAGGTQAYNEQFF
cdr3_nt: TGCAGTGCTACTCTGGCGGGGGGAACCCAGGCCTACAATGAGCAGTTCTTC

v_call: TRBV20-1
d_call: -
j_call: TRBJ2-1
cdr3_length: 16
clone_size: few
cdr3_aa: CSAREPSGFRDNEQFF
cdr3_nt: TGCAGTGCTAGAGAGCCGTCAGGTTTCCGAGACAATGAGCAGTTCTTC

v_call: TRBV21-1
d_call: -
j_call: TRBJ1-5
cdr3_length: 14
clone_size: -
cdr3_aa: CASGLSYSNRPQHF
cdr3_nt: TGTGCCAGTGGACTGTCTTATAGCAATCGGCCCCAGCATTTT

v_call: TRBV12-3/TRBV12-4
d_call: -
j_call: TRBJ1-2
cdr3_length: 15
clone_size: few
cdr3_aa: CASSLRGGGARGYTF
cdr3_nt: TGTGCCAGCAGTTTACGAGGTGGGGGGGCCCGGGGCTACACCTTC

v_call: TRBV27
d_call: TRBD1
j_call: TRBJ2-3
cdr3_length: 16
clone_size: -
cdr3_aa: CASITARDRNTDTQYF
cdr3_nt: TGTGCCAGCATCACCGCCAGGGACAGGAACACAGATACGCAGTATTTT

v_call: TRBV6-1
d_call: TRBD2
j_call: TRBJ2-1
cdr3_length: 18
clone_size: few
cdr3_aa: CASSALAGGKSSYNEQFF
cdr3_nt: TGTGCCAGCAGTGCGCTAGCGGGAGGGAAAAGCTCCTACAATGAGCAGTTCTTC

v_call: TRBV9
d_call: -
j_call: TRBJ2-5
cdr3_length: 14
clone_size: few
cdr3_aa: CASSATRYQETQYF
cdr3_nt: TGTGCCAGCAGCGCCACCAGGTACCAAGAGACCCAGTACTTC

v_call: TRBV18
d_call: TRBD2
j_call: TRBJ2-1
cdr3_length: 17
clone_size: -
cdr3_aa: CASSPRLAGDPSDEQFF
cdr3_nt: TGTGCCAGCTCACCACGGTTAGCGGGAGATCCATCAGATGAGCAGTTCTTC

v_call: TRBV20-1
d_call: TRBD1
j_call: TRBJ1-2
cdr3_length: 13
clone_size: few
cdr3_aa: CSASPTGYNGYTF
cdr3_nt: TGCAGTGCTAGCCCGACAGGGTATAATGGCTACACCTTC

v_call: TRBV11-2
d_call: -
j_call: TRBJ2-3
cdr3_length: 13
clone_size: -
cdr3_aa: CASSPSWAVTQYF
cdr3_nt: TGTGCCAGCAGCCCTAGTTGGGCGGTTACGCAGTATTTT

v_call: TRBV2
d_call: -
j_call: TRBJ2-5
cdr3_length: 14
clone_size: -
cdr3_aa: CASTSSRVQETQYF
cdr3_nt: TGTGCCAGCACCTCAAGCAGGGTCCAAGAGACCCAGTACTTC

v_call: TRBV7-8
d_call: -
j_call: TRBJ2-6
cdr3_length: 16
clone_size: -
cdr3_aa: CASSLNSISGANVLTF
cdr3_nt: TGTGCCAGCAGCTTAAATTCCATCTCTGGGGCCAACGTCCTGACTTTC

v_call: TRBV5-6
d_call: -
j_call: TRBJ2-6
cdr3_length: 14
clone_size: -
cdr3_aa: CASNQGTGANVLTF
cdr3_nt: TGTGCCAGCAACCAGGGGACCGGGGCCAACGTCCTGACTTTC

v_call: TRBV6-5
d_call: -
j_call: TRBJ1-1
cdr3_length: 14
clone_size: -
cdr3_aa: CASTREQGKTEAFF
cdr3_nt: TGTGCCAGCACCCGCGAACAGGGTAAAACTGAAGCTTTCTTT

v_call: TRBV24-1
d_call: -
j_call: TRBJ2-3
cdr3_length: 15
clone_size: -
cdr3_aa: CATSDFTNMGDTQYF
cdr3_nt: TGTGCCACCAGTGATTTCACTAACATGGGTGATACGCAGTATTTT

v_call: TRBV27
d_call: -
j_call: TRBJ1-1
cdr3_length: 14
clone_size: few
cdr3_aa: CASSLTGLGSEAFF
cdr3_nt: TGTGCCAGCAGTTTAACAGGGCTTGGATCTGAAGCTTTCTTT

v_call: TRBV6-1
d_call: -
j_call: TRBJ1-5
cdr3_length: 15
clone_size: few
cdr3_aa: CASSKGPSENQPQHF
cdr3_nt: TGTGCCAGCAGTAAGGGACCCTCCGAGAATCAGCCCCAGCATTTT

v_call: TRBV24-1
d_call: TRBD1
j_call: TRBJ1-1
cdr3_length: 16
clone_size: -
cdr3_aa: CATSDSTRGMNTEAFF
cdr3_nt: TGTGCCACCAGTGACTCTACCAGGGGGATGAACACTGAAGCTTTCTTT

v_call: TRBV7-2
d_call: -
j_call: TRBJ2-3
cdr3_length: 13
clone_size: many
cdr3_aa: CASSSDGADTQYF
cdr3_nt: TGTGCCAGCAGCTCTGATGGCGCAGATACGCAGTATTTT

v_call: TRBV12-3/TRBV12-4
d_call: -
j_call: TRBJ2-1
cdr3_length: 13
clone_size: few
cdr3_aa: CASSLASWHEQFF
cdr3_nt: TGTGCCAGCAGTTTAGCTAGCTGGCATGAGCAGTTCTTC

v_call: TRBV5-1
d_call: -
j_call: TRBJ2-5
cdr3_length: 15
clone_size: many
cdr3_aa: CASTARDTLEETQYF
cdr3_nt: TGCGCCAGTACGGCTCGGGACACCCTAGAAGAGACCCAGTACTTC

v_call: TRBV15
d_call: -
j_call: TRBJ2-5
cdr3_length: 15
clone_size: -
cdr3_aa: CATSRSKRIQETQYF
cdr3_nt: TGTGCCACCAGCAGAAGCAAGAGAATCCAAGAGACCCAGTACTTC

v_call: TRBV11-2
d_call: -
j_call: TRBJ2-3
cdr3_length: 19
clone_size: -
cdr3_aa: CASSLPPFYAGAPTDTQYF
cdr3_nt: TGTGCCAGCAGCTTGCCCCCCTTCTACGCGGGGGCCCCCACAGATACGCAGTATTTT

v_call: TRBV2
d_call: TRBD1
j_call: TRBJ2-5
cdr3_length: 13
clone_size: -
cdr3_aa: CASSGSQGKTQYF
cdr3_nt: TGTGCCAGCAGTGGCTCACAGGGGAAGACCCAGTACTTC

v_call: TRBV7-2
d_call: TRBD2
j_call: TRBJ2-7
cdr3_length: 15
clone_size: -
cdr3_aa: CASSSSASGGYEQYF
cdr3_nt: TGTGCCAGCAGCTCATCGGCTAGCGGTGGCTACGAGCAGTACTTC

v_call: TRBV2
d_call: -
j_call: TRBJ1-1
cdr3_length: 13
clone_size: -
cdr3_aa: CAGTVWMNTEAFF
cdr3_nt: TGTGCCGGCACGGTCTGGATGAACACTGAAGCTTTCTTT

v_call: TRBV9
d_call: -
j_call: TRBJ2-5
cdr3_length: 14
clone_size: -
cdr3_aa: CASSGRTGQETQYF
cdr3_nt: TGTGCCAGCAGCGGGCGTACAGGGCAAGAGACCCAGTACTTC

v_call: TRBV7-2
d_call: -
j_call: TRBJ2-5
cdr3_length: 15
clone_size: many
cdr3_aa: CASSPPSLPGETQYF
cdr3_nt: TGTGCCAGCAGCCCCCCAAGCCTTCCGGGGGAGACCCAGTACTTC

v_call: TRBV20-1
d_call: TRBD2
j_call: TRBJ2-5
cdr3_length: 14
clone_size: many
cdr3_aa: CSASPTAGLKTQYF
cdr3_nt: TGCAGTGCTAGTCCGACAGCGGGGTTGAAGACCCAGTACTTC

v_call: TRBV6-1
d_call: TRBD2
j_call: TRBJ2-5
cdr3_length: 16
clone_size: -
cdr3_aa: CASSVVYGLAGGTQYF
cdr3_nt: TGTGCCAGCAGTGTAGTCTATGGACTAGCGGGAGGGACCCAGTACTTC

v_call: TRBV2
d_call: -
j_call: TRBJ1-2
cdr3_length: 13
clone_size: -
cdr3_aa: CASSPQEDHGYTF
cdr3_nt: TGTGCCAGCAGTCCCCAGGAGGATCATGGCTACACCTTC

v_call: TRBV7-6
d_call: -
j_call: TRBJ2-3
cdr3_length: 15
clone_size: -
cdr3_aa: CASSVDGTGTDTQYF
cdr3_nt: TGTGCCAGCAGCGTAGATGGGACTGGCACAGATACGCAGTATTTT

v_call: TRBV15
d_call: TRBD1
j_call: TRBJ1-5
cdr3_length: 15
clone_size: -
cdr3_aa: CATSGDREGSQPQHF
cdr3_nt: TGTGCCACCAGCGGGGACAGGGAAGGAAGTCAGCCCCAGCATTTT

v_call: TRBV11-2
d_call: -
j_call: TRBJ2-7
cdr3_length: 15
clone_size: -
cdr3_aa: CASSPPASVRYEQYF
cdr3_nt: TGTGCCAGCAGCCCTCCGGCTAGCGTCCGCTACGAGCAGTACTTC

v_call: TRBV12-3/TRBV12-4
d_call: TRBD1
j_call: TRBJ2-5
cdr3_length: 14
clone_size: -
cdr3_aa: CASSSGQGSETQYF
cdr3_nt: TGTGCCAGCAGTTCGGGACAGGGGTCGGAGACCCAGTACTTC

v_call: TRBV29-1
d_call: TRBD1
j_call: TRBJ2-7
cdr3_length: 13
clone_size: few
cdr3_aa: CSVEEGTAYEQYF
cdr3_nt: TGCAGCGTTGAAGAAGGGACAGCCTACGAGCAGTACTTC

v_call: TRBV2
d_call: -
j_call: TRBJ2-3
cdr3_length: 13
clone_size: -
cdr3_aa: CASRGRSTDTQYF
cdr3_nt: TGTGCCAGCAGAGGACGGAGCACAGATACGCAGTATTTT

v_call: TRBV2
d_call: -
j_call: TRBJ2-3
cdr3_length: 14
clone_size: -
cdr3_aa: CAGSIAPGTDTQYF
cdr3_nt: TGTGCCGGCAGCATAGCACCTGGCACAGATACGCAGTATTTT

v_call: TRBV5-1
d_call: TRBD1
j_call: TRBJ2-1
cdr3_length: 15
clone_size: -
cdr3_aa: CASRSDRGTYNEQFF
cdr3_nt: TGCGCCAGCAGGAGCGACAGGGGCACCTACAATGAGCAGTTCTTC

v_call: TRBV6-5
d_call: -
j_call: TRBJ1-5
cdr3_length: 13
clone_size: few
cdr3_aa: CASSYQRDGPQHF
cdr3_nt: TGTGCCAGCAGTTATCAGAGAGATGGGCCCCAGCATTTT

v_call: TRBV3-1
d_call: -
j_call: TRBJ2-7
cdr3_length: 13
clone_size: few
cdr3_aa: CASSQGSDYEQYF
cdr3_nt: TGTGCCAGCAGCCAAGGGTCCGACTACGAGCAGTACTTC